This T cell receptor (beta chain) was identified in a study of T cells in Graves' hyperthyroidism and ophthalmopathy. RNA transcripts were the template for amplifying TCR beta CDR3 regions. First-round RT-PCR with HTBI primers amplified the TCR CDR3 region. One entry per CDR3 protein results from TCRdb running MiXCR on the multiplex PCR reads. This sample has under 300,000 distinct CDR3 sequences, with about 15% found just once. There are 19 residues in the CDR3. In germline, CDR1 is SQVTM, CDR2 ANQGSEA. J gave up 8 bases and V 7 bases, and 25 bases lay outside the gene matches. This clonotype was observed at least ten times.

The source material was blood. The sequence came from a woman aged 40 to 50 with Graves' hyperthyroidism that later progressed to Graves' ophthalmopathy. V usage is TRBV29-1 and J usage is TRBJ2-1; 11 nucleotides align to TRBD2. This CDR3 reads CSAQPDAASGRFKRYEQFF. The DNA of the CDR3 is TGCAGCGCCCAACCCGATGCGGCTAGCGGGAGGTTCAAGAGGTATGAGCAGTTCTTC.